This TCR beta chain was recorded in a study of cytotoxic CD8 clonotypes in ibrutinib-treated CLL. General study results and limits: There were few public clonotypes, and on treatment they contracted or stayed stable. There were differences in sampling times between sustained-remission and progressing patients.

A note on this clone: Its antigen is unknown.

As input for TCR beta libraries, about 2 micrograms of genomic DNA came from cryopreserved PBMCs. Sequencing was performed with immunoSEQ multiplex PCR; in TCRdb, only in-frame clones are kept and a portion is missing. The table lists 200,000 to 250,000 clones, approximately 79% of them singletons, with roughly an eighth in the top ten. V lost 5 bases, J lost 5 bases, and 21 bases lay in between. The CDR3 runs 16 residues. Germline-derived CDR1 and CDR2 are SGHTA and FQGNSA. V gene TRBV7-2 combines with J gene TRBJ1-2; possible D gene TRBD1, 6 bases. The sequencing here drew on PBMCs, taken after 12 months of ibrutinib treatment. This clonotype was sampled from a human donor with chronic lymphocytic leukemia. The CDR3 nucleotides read TGTGCCAGCAGCCCAGTCGGGGGCAGGGCACTTTATGGCTACACCTTC. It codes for CASSPVGGRALYGYTF.